This T cell receptor beta chain was sequenced in a study of molecular identifiers for immune sequencing clone quantification. TCRdb reanalysed the PCR reads using MiXCR and keeps one entry per CDR3 protein. The sample lists about 36,000 distinct CDR3 sequences, roughly 20% occurring once. Germline V gives CDR1 PRHDT, CDR2 FYEKMQ (reference sequence). The CDR3 extends over 15 amino acids. With V trimmed by 4 bases and J by 2 bases, 3 bases remained unmatched. A few counts support this clonotype. Possible read error: a much larger clone is one base away. This sequence was found in a human donor in good health. Some libraries in this study had Jurkat cell RNA spiked in. The sequenced material came from naive CD8+ T cells from blood, with Jurkat cell RNA spiked in. Subset in this sample: FACS-sorted CD8+CD4-CCR7+CD45RA+ naive T cells. This rearrangement joins TRBV13 to TRBJ2-5; 11 bases line up with TRBD2. This CDR3 reads CASSWGTSGQETQYF. The CDR3, as DNA: TGTGCCAGCAGCTGGGGGACTAGCGGACAAGAGACCCAGTACTTC. Using reference TRBV13 and TRBJ2-5 for the parts outside the CDR3, the full variable domain is AAGVIQSPRHLIKEKRETATLKCYPIPRHDTVYWYQQGPGQDPQFLISFYEKMQSDKGSIPDRFSAQQFSDYHSELNMSSLELGDSALYFCASSWGTSGQETQYFGPGTRLLVL.